This TCR beta chain was recorded in a study of cytomegalovirus exposure and HLA in healthy donors. This clone was seen a few times. Primers included in the PCR were 60 Vbeta and 13 Jbeta primers. Authors' processing steps: Per a later analysis, the number of unique TCR beta chains was around 79 million, of which roughly 10 million were shared. The table came from immunoSEQ multiplex PCR; TCRdb's copy has only in-frame clones and leaves some out. The DNA gave D and trimming, while V, J and clone size come from that table. Counted here are under 130,000 clones, more than 75% occurring once; the ten biggest clones make up 9% to 12%. The J segment lost 3 bases and the V segment lost 6 bases, leaving 10 bases of the junction unmatched. Germline values: CDR1 SGHAT, CDR2 FQNNGV. The CDR3 runs 16 residues.

Sample: PBMCs. The genes are TRBV11-2 and TRBJ2-1; 8 positions agree with TRBD2. The clonotype comes from a woman between 18 and 29 years old in good health and CMV-seropositive. Here the CDR3 reads CASRWSGSGIYNEQFF. CDR3 bases: TGTGCCAGCAGGTGGAGCGGTAGCGGGATCTACAATGAGCAGTTCTTC.